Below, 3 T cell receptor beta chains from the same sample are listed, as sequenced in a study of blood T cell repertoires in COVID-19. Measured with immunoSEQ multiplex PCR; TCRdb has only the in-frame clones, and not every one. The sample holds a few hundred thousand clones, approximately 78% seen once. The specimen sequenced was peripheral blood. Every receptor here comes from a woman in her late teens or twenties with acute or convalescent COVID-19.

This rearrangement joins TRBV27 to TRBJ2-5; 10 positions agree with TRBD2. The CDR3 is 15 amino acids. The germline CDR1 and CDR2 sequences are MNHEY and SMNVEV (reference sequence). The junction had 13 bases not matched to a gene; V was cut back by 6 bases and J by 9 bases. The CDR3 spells CASRIERGGNGAQYF. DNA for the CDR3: TGTGCCAGCAGAATCGAGCGGGGGGGGAATGGTGCCCAGTACTTC.

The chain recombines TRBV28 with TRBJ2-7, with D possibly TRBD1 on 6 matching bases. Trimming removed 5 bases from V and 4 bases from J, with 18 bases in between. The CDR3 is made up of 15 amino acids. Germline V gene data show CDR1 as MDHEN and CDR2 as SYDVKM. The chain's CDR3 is CASSVRRGPLYEQYF. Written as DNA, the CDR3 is TGTGCCAGCAGTGTACGCAGGGGACCCCTTTACGAGCAGTACTTC.

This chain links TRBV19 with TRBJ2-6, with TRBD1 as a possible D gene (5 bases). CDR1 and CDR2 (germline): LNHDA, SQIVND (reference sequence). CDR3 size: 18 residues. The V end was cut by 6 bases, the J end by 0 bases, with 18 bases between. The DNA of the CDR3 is TGTGCCAGTAGCAGGTGGAGACAGACCGGCTCTGGGGCCAACGTCCTGACTTTC. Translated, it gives CASSRWRQTGSGANVLTF.